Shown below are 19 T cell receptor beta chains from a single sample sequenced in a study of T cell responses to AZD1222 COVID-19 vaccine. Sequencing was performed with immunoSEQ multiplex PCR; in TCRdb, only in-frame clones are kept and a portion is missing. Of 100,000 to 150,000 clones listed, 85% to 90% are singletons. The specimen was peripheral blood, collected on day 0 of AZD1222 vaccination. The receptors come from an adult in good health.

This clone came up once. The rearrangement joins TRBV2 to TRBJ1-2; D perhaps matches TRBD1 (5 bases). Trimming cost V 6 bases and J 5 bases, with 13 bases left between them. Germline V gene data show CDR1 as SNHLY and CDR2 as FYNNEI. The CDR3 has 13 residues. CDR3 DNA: TGTGCCAGCAGGGGGGACGGGAGGTATGGCTACACCTTC. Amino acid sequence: CASRGDGRYGYTF.

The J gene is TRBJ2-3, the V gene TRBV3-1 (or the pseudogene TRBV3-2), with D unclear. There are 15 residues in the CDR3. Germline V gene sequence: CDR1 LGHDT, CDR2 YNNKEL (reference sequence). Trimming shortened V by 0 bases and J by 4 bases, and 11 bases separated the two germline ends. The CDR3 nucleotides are TGTGCCAGCAGCCAAGAGGACCCCAAGGCAGATACGCAGTATTTT. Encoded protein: CASSQEDPKADTQYF.

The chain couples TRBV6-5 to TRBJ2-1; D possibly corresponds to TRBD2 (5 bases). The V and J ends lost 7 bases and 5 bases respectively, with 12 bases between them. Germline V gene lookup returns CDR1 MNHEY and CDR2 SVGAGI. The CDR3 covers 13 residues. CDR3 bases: TGTGCCAGCACCCTAGCTTACAACAATGAGCAGTTCTTC. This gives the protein CASTLAYNNEQFF.

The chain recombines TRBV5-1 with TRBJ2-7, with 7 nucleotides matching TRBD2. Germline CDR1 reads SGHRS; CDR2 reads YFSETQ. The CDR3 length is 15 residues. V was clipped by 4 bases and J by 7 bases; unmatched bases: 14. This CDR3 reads CASSQGGAGVEEQYF. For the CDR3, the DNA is TGCGCCAGCAGCCAGGGAGGGGCGGGAGTGGAAGAGCAGTACTTC. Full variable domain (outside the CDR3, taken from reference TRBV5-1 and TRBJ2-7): KAGVTQTPRYLIKTRGQQVTLSCSPISGHRSVSWYQQTPGQGLQFLFEYFSETQRNKGNFPGRFSGRQFSNSRSEMNVSTLELGDSALYLCASSQGGAGVEEQYFGPGTRLTVT.

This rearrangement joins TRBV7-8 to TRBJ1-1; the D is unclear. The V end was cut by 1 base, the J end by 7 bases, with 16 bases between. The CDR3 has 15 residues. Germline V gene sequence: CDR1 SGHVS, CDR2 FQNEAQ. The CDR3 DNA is TGTGCCAGCAGCTTAGATTCGCGGAGGTGGGGTGAAGCTTTCTTT. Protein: CASSLDSRRWGEAFF.

This CDR3 is CASSQPTDRGDSGANVLTF. The CDR3 region has the DNA TGTGCCAGCAGTCAACCGACGGACAGGGGCGACTCTGGGGCCAACGTCCTGACTTTC. V and J are TRBV7-9 and TRBJ2-6, with 9 positions matching TRBD1. The junction had 12 bases not matched to a gene; V was cut back by 6 bases and J by 0 bases. Germline CDR1 reads SEHNR; CDR2 reads FQNEAQ (reference sequence). CDR3 size: 19 residues. Based on the CDR3 plus reference TRBV7-9 and TRBJ2-6, the full variable domain is DTGVSQNPRHKITKRGQNVTFRCDPISEHNRLYWYRQTLGQGPEFLTYFQNEAQLEKSRLLSDRFSAERPKGSFSTLEIQRTEQGDSAMYLCASSQPTDRGDSGANVLTFGAGSRLTVL.

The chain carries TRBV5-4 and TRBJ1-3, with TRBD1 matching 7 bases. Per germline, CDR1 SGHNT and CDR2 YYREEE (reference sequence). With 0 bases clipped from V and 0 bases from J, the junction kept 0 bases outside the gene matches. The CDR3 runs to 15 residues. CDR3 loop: CASSLAGGSGNTIYF. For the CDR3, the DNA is TGTGCCAGCAGCTTGGCAGGGGGCTCTGGAAACACCATATATTTT. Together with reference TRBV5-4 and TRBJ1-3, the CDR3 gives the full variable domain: ETGVTQSPTHLIKTRGQQVTLRCSSQSGHNTVSWYQQALGQGPQFIFQYYREEENGRGNFPPRFSGLQFPNYSSELNVNALELDDSALYLCASSLAGGSGNTIYFGEGSWLTVV.

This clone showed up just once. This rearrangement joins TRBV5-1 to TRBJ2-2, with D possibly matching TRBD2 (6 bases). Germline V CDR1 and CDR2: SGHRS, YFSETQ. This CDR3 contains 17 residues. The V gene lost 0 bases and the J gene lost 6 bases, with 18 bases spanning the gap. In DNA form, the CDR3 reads TGCGCCAGCAGCTTGGCCAACTACCCTCCTAGCGCCGGGGAGCTGTTTTTT. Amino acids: CASSLANYPPSAGELFF.

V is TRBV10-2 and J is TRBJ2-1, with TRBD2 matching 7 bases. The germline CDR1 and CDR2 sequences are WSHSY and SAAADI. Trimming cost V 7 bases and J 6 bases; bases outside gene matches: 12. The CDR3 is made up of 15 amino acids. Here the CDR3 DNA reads TGCGCCAGCACCAGAGCGGGGAGGGCCATCAATGAGCAGTTCTTC. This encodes CASTRAGRAINEQFF.

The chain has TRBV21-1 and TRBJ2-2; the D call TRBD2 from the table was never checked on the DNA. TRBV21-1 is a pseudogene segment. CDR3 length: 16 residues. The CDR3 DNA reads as TGTGCCAGCAGCAATCACACCGGGACTAGCGGCGGGGAGCTGTTTTTT. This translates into CASSNHTGTSGGELFF.

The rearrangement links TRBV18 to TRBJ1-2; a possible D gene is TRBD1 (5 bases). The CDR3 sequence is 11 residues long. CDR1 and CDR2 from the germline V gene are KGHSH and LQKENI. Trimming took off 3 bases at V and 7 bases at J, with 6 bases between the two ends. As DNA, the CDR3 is TGTGCCAGCTCACCGGGGGTTGGCTACACCTTC. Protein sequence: CASSPGVGYTF.

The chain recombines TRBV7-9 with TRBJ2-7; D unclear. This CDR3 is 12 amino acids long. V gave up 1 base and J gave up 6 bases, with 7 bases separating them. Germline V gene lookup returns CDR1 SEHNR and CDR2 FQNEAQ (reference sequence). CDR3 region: CASSLDYTEQYF. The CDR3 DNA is TGTGCCAGCAGCTTAGACTACACCGAGCAGTACTTC.

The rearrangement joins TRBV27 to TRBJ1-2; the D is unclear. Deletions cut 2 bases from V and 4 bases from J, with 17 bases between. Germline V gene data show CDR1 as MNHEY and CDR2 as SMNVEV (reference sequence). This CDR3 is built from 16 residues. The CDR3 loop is CASSLLFPFPGYGYTF. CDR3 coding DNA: TGTGCCAGCAGTTTACTTTTCCCATTCCCGGGCTATGGCTACACCTTC.

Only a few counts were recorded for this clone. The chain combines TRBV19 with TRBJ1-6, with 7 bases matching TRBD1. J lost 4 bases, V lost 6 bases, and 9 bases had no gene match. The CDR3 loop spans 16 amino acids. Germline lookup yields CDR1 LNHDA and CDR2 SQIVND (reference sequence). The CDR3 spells CASRLKTGIYNSPLHF. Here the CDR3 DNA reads TGTGCCAGTAGGCTCAAGACAGGGATTTATAATTCACCCCTCCACTTT.

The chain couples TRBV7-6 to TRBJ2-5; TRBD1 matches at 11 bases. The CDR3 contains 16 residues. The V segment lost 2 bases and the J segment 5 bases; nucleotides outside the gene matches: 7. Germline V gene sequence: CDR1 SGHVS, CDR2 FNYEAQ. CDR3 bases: TGTGCCAGCAGCTTACAAGGACAGGGGGCAGGGGAGACCCAGTACTTC. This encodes CASSLQGQGAGETQYF.

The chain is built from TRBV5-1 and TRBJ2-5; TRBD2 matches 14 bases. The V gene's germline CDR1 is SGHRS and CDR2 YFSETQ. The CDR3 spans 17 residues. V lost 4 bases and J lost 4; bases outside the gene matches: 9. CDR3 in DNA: TGCGCCAGCAGCCATAAACCCGGGACTAGCGGGGGAGAGACCCAGTACTTC. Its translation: CASSHKPGTSGGETQYF. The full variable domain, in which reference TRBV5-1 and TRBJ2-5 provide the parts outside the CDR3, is KAGVTQTPRYLIKTRGQQVTLSCSPISGHRSVSWYQQTPGQGLQFLFEYFSETQRNKGNFPGRFSGRQFSNSRSEMNVSTLELGDSALYLCASSHKPGTSGGETQYFGPGTRLLVL.

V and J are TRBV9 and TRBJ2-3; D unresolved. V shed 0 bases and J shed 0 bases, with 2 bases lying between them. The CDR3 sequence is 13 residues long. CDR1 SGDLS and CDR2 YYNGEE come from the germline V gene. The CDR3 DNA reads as TGTGCCAGCAGCGTAGTTAGCACAGATACGCAGTATTTT. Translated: CASSVVSTDTQYF.

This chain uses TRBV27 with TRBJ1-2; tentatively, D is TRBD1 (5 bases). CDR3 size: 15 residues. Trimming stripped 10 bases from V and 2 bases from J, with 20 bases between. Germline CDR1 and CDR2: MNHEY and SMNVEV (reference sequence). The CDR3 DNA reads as TGTGCCACAGCCGACGGGGGTATTAAAAACTATGGCTACACCTTC. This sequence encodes CATADGGIKNYGYTF.

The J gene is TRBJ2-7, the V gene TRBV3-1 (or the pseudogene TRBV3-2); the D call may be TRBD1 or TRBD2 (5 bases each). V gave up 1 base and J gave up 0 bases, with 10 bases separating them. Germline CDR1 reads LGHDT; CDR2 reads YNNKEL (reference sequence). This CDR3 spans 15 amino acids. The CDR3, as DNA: TGTGCCAGCAGCCAAGTGGGGGAATTCTCCTACGAGCAGTACTTC. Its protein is CASSQVGEFSYEQYF.